The present T cell receptor (beta chain) was sequenced within a study of spatial heterogeneity in lung cancer. Unique molecular identifiers, one per molecule, were present on every TCR cDNA molecule. TCRdb analysed the 5' RACE reads with MiXCR anew, one entry per CDR3 protein. This table holds roughly 13,000 distinct CDR3 sequences, about 4% found once. Findings of the study overall: In tumors, expanded intratumoral alpha and beta TCR counts tracked mutation counts. Alpha chains reached an estimated coverage of 6.5% to 7% of tumor T cells, and beta chains roughly 14%.

About this clonotype itself: Its antigen is currently unknown. A much larger clone sits a single nucleotide away, making a read error possible.

Germline V gene data show CDR1 as SGHKS and CDR2 as YYEKEE (reference sequence). CDR3 length equals 14 residues. The ends lost 1 base at V and 6 bases at J; junction bases unmatched: 3. Indicated time point: sample taken at primary tumor resection. The cohort: 70 to 75 early-stage, untreated non-small cell lung cancer patients. Tumor, nontumor lung or frozen PBMC supplied whole RNA that was sequenced unsorted. Here the sequenced sample was lung tumor tissue, taken at surgery. The rearrangement uses TRBV5-5 and TRBJ1-2, with TRBD1 identical over 10 bases. The sequence came from a male donor with early-stage non-small cell lung cancer. The chain's CDR3 is CASSLMGQGNGYTF. The CDR3 DNA reads TGTGCCAGCAGCTTGATGGGACAGGGGAATGGCTACACCTTC.